This TCR beta chain was observed in a study of T cell responses to AZD1222 COVID-19 vaccine. Overall study context: Recipients boosted at about 4 weeks or about 12 weeks are pooled.

Germline V gene lookup returns CDR1 SGDLS and CDR2 YYNGEE. The trim removed 0 bases at V and 3 bases at J, leaving 6 bases unmatched. The CDR3 runs 15 residues. Data came from immunoSEQ multiplex PCR; TCRdb stores just in-frame clones and leaves some out. The data contain approximately 170,000 clones, 75% to 95% of them singletons. Study results and caveats: Only six AZD1222 recipients tested seropositive at baseline. Donors were largely white British and mainly female; clonal diversity was possibly underestimated. Spike-specific TCR breadth and depth went up after people got two AZD1222 doses.

With regard to this clone: Its antigen is unidentified.

The clonotype was recovered from an adult in good health. Material: peripheral blood, obtained on day 0 of AZD1222 vaccination. The chain employs TRBV9 and TRBJ2-7; 7 nucleotides align to TRBD1. CDR3 sequence (DNA): TGTGCCAGCAGCGTAGCTACAGGGGTCGGCTACGAGCAGTACTTC. Translating it yields CASSVATGVGYEQYF.